The 9 T cell receptor beta chains listed next were all sequenced from one sample in a study of shared clonotypes between healthy human individuals. The repertoire was sequenced with immunoSEQ multiplex PCR; TCRdb's copy has only in-frame clones and lacks some. The table shows approximately 2,200,000 clones, with 85% to 95% occurring only once. In the naive CD8 group, cells lacked CD45RO and were positively selected for CCR7, so terminally differentiated effector memory CD45RA+ cells were left out. Sample: naive CD8+ T cells from PBMCs. These receptors all come from a man between 18 and 35 years old in good health. Some clones in this sample may be carry-over from other donors' samples.

The J gene is TRBJ2-7, the V gene TRBV4-3, with a tentative D call TRBD2 (5 bases). Germline loops: CDR1 LGHNA, CDR2 YSLEER. V was cut by 3 bases and J by 2 bases, with 11 bases left in between. The CDR3 sequence is 14 residues long. Here the CDR3 reads CASSQEVTAYEQYF. The CDR3 DNA sequence: TGCGCCAGCAGCCAGGAGGTAACAGCCTACGAGCAGTACTTC.

The rearrangement uses TRBV28 and TRBJ1-2, with 10 nucleotides matching TRBD1. The CDR3 loop spans 16 amino acids. V lost 5 bases, J lost 5 bases, and 11 bases stayed unmatched. Germline CDR1 reads MDHEN; CDR2 reads SYDVKM. CDR3 loop: CASSRSDRGLKYGYTF. CDR3 coding DNA: TGTGCCAGCAGTAGATCGGACAGGGGGTTAAAGTATGGCTACACCTTC.

This clone was recorded once. The chain couples TRBV7-9 to TRBJ2-7, with 7 bases lining up with TRBD1. Germline V gene data show CDR1 as SEHNR and CDR2 as FQNEAQ (reference sequence). Germline trimming cut 5 bases from V and 3 bases from J; bases unmatched to any gene: 7. The CDR3 spans 14 residues. The CDR3 nucleotides read TGTGCCAGCAGCAACCGGGACAGAGACTACGAGCAGTACTTC. Protein sequence: CASSNRDRDYEQYF.

This chain joins TRBV10-3 and TRBJ1-1; a possible D gene is TRBD1 (5 bases). The V end lost 8 bases, the J end lost 0 bases, and 13 bases lay between the germline ends. The CDR3 is 14 residues long. The V gene's germline CDR1 is ENHRY and CDR2 SYGVKD. CDR3 sequence reads: CAIGGGFLNTEAFF. DNA for the CDR3: TGTGCCATCGGGGGTGGGTTCTTGAACACTGAAGCTTTCTTT.

The V and J genes are TRBV29-1 and TRBJ2-7, with unresolved D. Trimming cost V 3 bases and J 5 bases, with 2 bases left between them. Per germline, CDR1 SQVTM and CDR2 ANQGSEA. The CDR3 loop spans 9 amino acids. The DNA for the CDR3 is TGCAGCGTTGATAACGAGCAGTACTTC. Encoded protein: CSVDNEQYF.

The chain employs TRBV5-1 and TRBJ1-1; 9 bases fit TRBD1. This CDR3 region has 16 residues. Trimming cost V 3 bases and J 4 bases; bases outside gene matches: 10. Germline CDR1 and CDR2: SGHRS and YFSETQ. The CDR3 DNA follows: TGCGCCAGCAGCTCTGCGGGACAGGGCTGGGCCACTGAAGCTTTCTTT. Its protein is CASSSAGQGWATEAFF.

V usage is TRBV21-1 and J usage is TRBJ2-7. TRBV21-1 is tagged as a pseudogene. The CDR3 runs to 11 residues. The CDR3 loop reads CASTFDAEQYF. CDR3 in DNA: TGTGCCAGCACCTTCGACGCCGAGCAGTACTTC.

The table lists this clone with a count of one. CDR3 residues: CAVVRAAVGDEQYF. Written as DNA, the CDR3 is TGTGCCGTCGTGCGAGCGGCGGTAGGGGACGAGCAGTACTTC. V usage is TRBV2 and J usage is TRBJ2-7; D is tentatively TRBD1 or TRBD2 (5 bases each). CDR1 and CDR2 from the germline V gene are SNHLY and FYNNEI. This CDR3 has 14 amino acids. V was clipped by 11 bases and J by 5 bases, with 22 bases between them.

This clone has only one observation. The chain has TRBV19 and TRBJ1-4, with no clear D. In germline, CDR1 is LNHDA, CDR2 SQIVND (reference sequence). Trimming removed 3 bases from V and 7 bases from J, with 12 bases in between. This CDR3 has 14 amino acids. This chain's CDR3 is CASSIFGRSEKLFF. DNA for the CDR3: TGTGCCAGTAGTATTTTCGGGCGGAGTGAAAAACTGTTTTTT. The entire variable domain, with the rest obtained from reference TRBV19 and TRBJ1-4, is as follows: DGGITQSPKYLFRKEGQNVTLSCEQNLNHDAMYWYRQDPGQGLRLIYYSQIVNDFQKGDIAEGYSVSREKKESFPLTVTSAQKNPTAFYLCASSIFGRSEKLFFGSGTQLSVL.